The rows below give T cell receptor beta chains drawn from one sample of a study of T cell responses to AZD1222 COVID-19 vaccine. TCRdb's table, derived via immunoSEQ multiplex PCR, lists solely in-frame clones and lacks some. The sample has around 94,000 clones; 85% are singletons. The sequences come from peripheral blood, collected 28 days after the second AZD1222 dose. The receptors come from an adult who received the AZD1222 COVID-19 vaccine. The CDR3 runs from the conserved cysteine through the conserved F or W. Each record gives: J gene, clone size, D gene, V gene, CDR3 DNA, CDR3 protein. The D gene is left open where the match is weak. For some rows the clone size is stated as once, few or many, or as a class when expanded; others skip it.

>TRBJ2-1|-|-|TRBV5-4
TGTGCCAGCAGCTTACCAGGTGACAATGAGCAGTTCTTC
CASSLPGDNEQFF
>TRBJ2-2|-|-|TRBV29-1
TGCAGTGGAGGGGAGATCGGGGAGCTGTTTTTT
CSGGEIGELFF
>TRBJ1-2|-|-|TRBV12-2
TGTGCAAGTCGCAAAAAACTGCGGACAGGGGTAACTATTGGCTACACCTTC
CASRKKLRTGVTIGYTF
>TRBJ2-7|-|-|TRBV24-1
TGTGCCACCAGTCTGACAGGTGCCGAGCAGTACTTC
CATSLTGAEQYF
>TRBJ1-1|-|-|TRBV28
TGTGCCAGCCAACTCTCTGCGGGGGGGGGCACTGAAGCTTTCTTT
CASQLSAGGGTEAFF
>TRBJ2-5|-|TRBD2|TRBV5-1
TGCGCCAGCAGCTTGGGACTAGCGGGAGACGCGTCTACTGGAGAGACCCAGTACTTC
CASSLGLAGDASTGETQYF
>TRBJ2-7|-|-|TRBV19
TGTGCCAGTAGTTCGGAGACAAGGGGGGCCTACGAGCAGTACTTC
CASSSETRGAYEQYF
>TRBJ2-2|few|-|TRBV6-4
TGTGCCAGCAGTGACGGGACTAACACCGGGGAGCTGTTTTTT
CASSDGTNTGELFF
>TRBJ2-1|-|-|TRBV9
TGTGCCAGCAGCGTAGATGGAGGGACACCTTACAATGAGCAGTTCTTC
CASSVDGGTPYNEQFF
>TRBJ1-2|-|-|TRBV28
TGTGCCAGCAGTTTAACACAGAGAAAGAGGGGCTACACCTTC
CASSLTQRKRGYTF
>TRBJ1-1|-|TRBD1|TRBV2
TGTGCCACTGTGGACAGGGGGATTTCTTCAGCTGAAGCTTTCTTT
CATVDRGISSAEAFF
>TRBJ2-2|-|TRBD1|TRBV6-1
TGTGCCAGCAGTGAAGTGACAGGGGGCTTTACCGGGGAGCTGTTTTTT
CASSEVTGGFTGELFF
>TRBJ2-1|-|-|TRBV7-9
TGTGCCAGCAGCTTAGCAGGGGCTATTGGCAATGAGCAGTTCTTC
CASSLAGAIGNEQFF
>TRBJ2-1|-|-|TRBV12-3/TRBV12-4
TGTGCCAGCAGTTACAGGGTAGGTGAGCAGTTCTTC
CASSYRVGEQFF
>TRBJ2-2|-|-|TRBV11-1
TGTGCCAGCAGCTTAGGGGGTGGCGGGGAGCTGTTTTTT
CASSLGGGGELFF
>TRBJ2-1|once|TRBD2|TRBV11-2
TGTGCCAGCAGCTCAGGGACTAGCGGGAATCGAGAGCAGTTCTTC
CASSSGTSGNREQFF
>TRBJ2-2|-|-|TRBV5-4
TGTGCCAGCAGCCCCGCAGGAGTCGCTTCGACCACCGGGGAGCTGTTTTTT
CASSPAGVASTTGELFF
>TRBJ2-4|-|-|TRBV2
TGTGCCAGCAGTGGGGGGAACATTCAGTACTTC
CASSGGNIQYF
>TRBJ2-7|-|TRBD1|TRBV18
TGTGCCAGCTCGGACAGGGGGCGTAGAGACGAGCAGTACTTC
CASSDRGRRDEQYF
>TRBJ2-1|-|TRBD1|TRBV19
TGTGCCAGTAGTAGCCCGACAGGGGGCTACAATGAGCAGTTCTTC
CASSSPTGGYNEQFF
>TRBJ2-1|few|-|TRBV15
TGTGCCACCAGCAGAGTACCCCAAGAGCGGAGCTCCTACAATGAGCAGTTCTTC
CATSRVPQERSSYNEQFF
>TRBJ2-7|-|-|TRBV6-5
TGTGCCAGCTATCAGGGAGAGGGCGAGCAGTACTTC
CASYQGEGEQYF
>TRBJ2-1|-|-|TRBV19
TGTGCCAGTAGTACGCCGTTGGACTGGCGGGGAGTGACCCTCTCCTACAATGAGCAGTTCTTC
CASSTPLDWRGVTLSYNEQFF
>TRBJ2-1|-|TRBD2|TRBV20-1
TGCAGTGCTAGTGATCTTGATACTAGCGGCCCGAGCAATGAGCAGTTCTTC
CSASDLDTSGPSNEQFF
>TRBJ2-3|-|-|TRBV14
TGTGCCAGCAGCCAAGACTTATTAAGTGGGATTGGATTCACAGATACGCAGTATTTT
CASSQDLLSGIGFTDTQYF
>TRBJ2-1|-|-|TRBV9
TGTGCCAGCAGCGTTACTTACCATGAGCAGTTCTTC
CASSVTYHEQFF
>TRBJ2-3|-|-|TRBV14
TGTGCCAGCAGCCAAGTGTCCAGCCCTGGGGATACGCAGTATTTT
CASSQVSSPGDTQYF
>TRBJ1-1|-|-|TRBV19
TGTGCCAGTAGTGGATGGGACGTGTGGTCTGAAGCTTTCTTT
CASSGWDVWSEAFF
>TRBJ2-1|-|TRBD1|TRBV4-2
TGTGCCAGCAGCCCGATAATAAAGGGGCGGACAGGGTACAATGAGCAGTTCTTC
CASSPIIKGRTGYNEQFF
>TRBJ1-2|-|-|TRBV3-1/TRBV3-2
TGTGCCAGCAGCCAAGCCCCGTATGGCTACACCTTC
CASSQAPYGYTF
>TRBJ1-1|-|-|TRBV7-2
TGTGCCAGCAGCTTAGTAGCAGAAGAAACTGAAGCTTTCTTT
CASSLVAEETEAFF
>TRBJ1-1|-|-|TRBV4-1
TGCGCCAGCAGCCAATCACTATTGGGGGCTTTCTTT
CASSQSLLGAFF
>TRBJ2-2|-|TRBD2|TRBV2
TGTGCCAGCAGTGTACTAGCGGGGACCGGGGAGCTGTTTTTT
CASSVLAGTGELFF
>TRBJ1-3|-|-|TRBV18
TGTGCCAGCTCACCGAACCAGGGCTCTGGAAACACCATATATTTT
CASSPNQGSGNTIYF
>TRBJ2-1|-|-|TRBV9
TGTGCCAGCAGCGTAGACCCCCGAAGCTCCTACAATGAGCAGTTCTTC
CASSVDPRSSYNEQFF
>TRBJ1-2|-|-|TRBV4-3
TGCGCCAGCAGCCAAGATCCGCCCGGGACGGTCAACTATGGCTACACCTTC
CASSQDPPGTVNYGYTF
>TRBJ1-3|-|-|TRBV19
TGTGCCAGCAACACAGGATCTGGAAACACCATATATTTT
CASNTGSGNTIYF
>TRBJ2-7|-|-|TRBV10-2
TGCGCCAGCAGTGAATTCGGGGTAGGAGGAAGGTACGAGCAGTACTTC
CASSEFGVGGRYEQYF
>TRBJ1-2|-|TRBD1|TRBV28
TGTGCCAGCAGCTACCCGGGACAGGGGGCCTACGGCTATGGCTACACCTTC
CASSYPGQGAYGYGYTF
>TRBJ2-5|-|TRBD1|TRBV28
TGTGCCAGCAGTTTTCTATACAGGGGCGAAAAAGAGACCCAGTACTTC
CASSFLYRGEKETQYF
>TRBJ1-1|once|-|TRBV9
TGTGCCAGCAGCGCCCGGTCGCGGGGGGGCACTGAAGCTTTCTTT
CASSARSRGGTEAFF
>TRBJ2-1|-|-|TRBV5-6
TGTGCCAGCAGCTTAACCGGGACAAATTACAATGAGCAGTTCTTC
CASSLTGTNYNEQFF
>TRBJ1-2|-|-|TRBV2
TGTGCCAGCAGAATTTCCGACGGGAATTTCTATGGCTACACCTTC
CASRISDGNFYGYTF
>TRBJ2-3|-|TRBD2|TRBV28
TGTGCCAGCCAGACTAGCGGGAGTAGGGATACGCAGTATTTT
CASQTSGSRDTQYF
>TRBJ1-2|-|TRBD1|TRBV6-4
TGTGCCAGCAGTGACTGGGACAGGGGTGGCTACACCTTC
CASSDWDRGGYTF
>TRBJ2-7|-|-|TRBV7-2
TGTGCCAGCAGCTTAGGGACCGGCTACGAGCAGTACTTC
CASSLGTGYEQYF
>TRBJ2-4|-|-|TRBV10-1
TGCGCCAGCAGTGATCCATTGCGAAACATTCAGTACTTC
CASSDPLRNIQYF
>TRBJ1-1|-|-|TRBV2
TGTGCCAGCAGACCGAATGGAGGGGCGAGAAACACTGAAGCTTTCTTT
CASRPNGGARNTEAFF
>TRBJ2-1|-|TRBD2|TRBV6-2/TRBV6-3
TGTGCCAGCAGTTCAAGCTTGGGACTAGCGGGAGTGTCGGATGAGCAGTTCTTC
CASSSSLGLAGVSDEQFF
>TRBJ1-6|once|-|TRBV27
TGTGCCAGCAGTTGGACTCTTTCGAGCTCCTATAATTCACCCCTCCACTTT
CASSWTLSSSYNSPLHF
>TRBJ2-2|-|-|TRBV15
TGTGCCACCAGCAGGGGGTCCGGGGAGCTGTTTTTT
CATSRGSGELFF
>TRBJ1-2|-|TRBD1|TRBV5-1
TGCGCCAGCAGCTTCCGGGACAGGGGTGGCTATGGCTACACCTTC
CASSFRDRGGYGYTF
>TRBJ2-5|-|-|TRBV10-3
TGTGCCATCAGTGGGGCCCGGGACAGGGTCTCGGGGGGGACCCAAGAGACCCAGTACTTC
CAISGARDRVSGGTQETQYF
>TRBJ2-2|once|TRBD2|TRBV11-2
TGTGCCAGCAGCTTAGAGGCGGGAGTAGATACCGGGGAGCTGTTTTTT
CASSLEAGVDTGELFF
>TRBJ2-7|-|TRBD1|TRBV7-9
TGTGCCAGCAGCTTAGCTCGAGCAGGGGGCATAGGCGAGCAGTACTTC
CASSLARAGGIGEQYF
>TRBJ2-1|few|TRBD1|TRBV2
TGTGCCAGCAGTGAAGTGACAGGGCCCTACAATGAGCAGTTCTTC
CASSEVTGPYNEQFF
>TRBJ1-1|-|TRBD1|TRBV5-4
TGTGCCAGCAGCAAAACCGGGACAGCTGAAGCTTTCTTT
CASSKTGTAEAFF
>TRBJ1-6|-|-|TRBV7-6
TGTGCCAGCAGCTTAGGGGCGGTCGCTAATTCACCCCTCCACTTT
CASSLGAVANSPLHF
>TRBJ2-5|-|TRBD1|TRBV3-1/TRBV3-2
TGTGCCAGCAGCCTGCGGACAGGGGTGATGGAGACCCAGTACTTC
CASSLRTGVMETQYF